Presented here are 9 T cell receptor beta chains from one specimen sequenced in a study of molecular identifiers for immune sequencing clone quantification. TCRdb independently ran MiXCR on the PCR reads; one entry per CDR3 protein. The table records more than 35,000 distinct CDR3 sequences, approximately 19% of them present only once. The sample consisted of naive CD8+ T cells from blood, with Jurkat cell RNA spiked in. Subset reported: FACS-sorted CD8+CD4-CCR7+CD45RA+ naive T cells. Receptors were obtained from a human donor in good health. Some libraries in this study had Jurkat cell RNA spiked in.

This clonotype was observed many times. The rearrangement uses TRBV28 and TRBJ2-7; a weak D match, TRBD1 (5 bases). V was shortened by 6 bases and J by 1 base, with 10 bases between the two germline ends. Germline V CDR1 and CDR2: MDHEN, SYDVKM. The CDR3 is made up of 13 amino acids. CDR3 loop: CASSPTDSYEQYF. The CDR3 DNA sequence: TGTGCCAGCAGCCCGACAGATTCCTACGAGCAGTACTTC.

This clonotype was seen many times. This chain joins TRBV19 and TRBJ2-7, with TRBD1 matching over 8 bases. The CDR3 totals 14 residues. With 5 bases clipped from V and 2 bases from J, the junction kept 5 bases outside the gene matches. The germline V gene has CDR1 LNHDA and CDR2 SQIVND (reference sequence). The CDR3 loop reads CASSPRTGTYEQYF. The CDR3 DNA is TGTGCCAGTAGTCCCCGGACAGGGACCTACGAGCAGTACTTC.

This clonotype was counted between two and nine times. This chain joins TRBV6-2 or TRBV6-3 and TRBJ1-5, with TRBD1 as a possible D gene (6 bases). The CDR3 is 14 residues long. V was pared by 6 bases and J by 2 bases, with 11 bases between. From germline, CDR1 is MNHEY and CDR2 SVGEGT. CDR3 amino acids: CASRAGGRNQPQHF. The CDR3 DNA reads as TGTGCCAGCAGGGCCGGGGGCCGCAATCAGCCCCAGCATTTT.

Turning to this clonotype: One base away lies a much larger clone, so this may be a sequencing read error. Written as DNA, the CDR3 is TGTGCCGGCAGCCCCCAGGGAGGCAATCAGCCCCAGCATTTT. This gives the protein CAGSPQGGNQPQHF. The chain carries TRBV7-9 and TRBJ1-5, with a tentative D call TRBD1 (5 bases). This CDR3 contains 14 residues. The V gene's germline CDR1 is SEHNR and CDR2 FQNEAQ (reference sequence).

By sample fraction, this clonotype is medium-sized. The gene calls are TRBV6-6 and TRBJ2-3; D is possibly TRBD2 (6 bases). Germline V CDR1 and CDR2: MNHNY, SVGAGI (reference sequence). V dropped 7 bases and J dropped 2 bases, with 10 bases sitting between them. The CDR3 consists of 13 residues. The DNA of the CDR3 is TGTGCCAGCACGGAGGGCAACACAGATACGCAGTATTTT. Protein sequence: CASTEGNTDTQYF.

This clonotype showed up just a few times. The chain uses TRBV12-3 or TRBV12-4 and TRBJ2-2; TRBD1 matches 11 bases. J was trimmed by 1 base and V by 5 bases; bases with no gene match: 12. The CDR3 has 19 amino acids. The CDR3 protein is CASSPGTGGLFENTGELFF. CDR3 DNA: TGTGCCAGCAGTCCGGGGACAGGGGGGCTCTTCGAGAACACCGGGGAGCTGTTTTTT.

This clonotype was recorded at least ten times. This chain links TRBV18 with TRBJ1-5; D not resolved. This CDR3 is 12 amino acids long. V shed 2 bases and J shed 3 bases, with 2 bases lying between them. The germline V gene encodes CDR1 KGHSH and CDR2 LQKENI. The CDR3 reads CASSPINQPQHF. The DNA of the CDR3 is TGTGCCAGCTCACCAATCAATCAGCCCCAGCATTTT. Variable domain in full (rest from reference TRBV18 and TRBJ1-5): NAGVMQNPRHLVRRRGQEARLRCSPMKGHSHVYWYRQLPEEGLKFMVYLQKENIIDESGMPKERFSAEFPKEGPSILRIQQVVRGDSAAYFCASSPINQPQHFGDGTRLSIL.

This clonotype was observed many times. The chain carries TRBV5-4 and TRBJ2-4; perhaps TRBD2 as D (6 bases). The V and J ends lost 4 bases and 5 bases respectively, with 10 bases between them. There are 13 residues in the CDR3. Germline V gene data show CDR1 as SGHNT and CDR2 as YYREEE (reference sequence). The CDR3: CASSDGTENIQYF. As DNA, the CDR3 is TGTGCCAGCAGCGACGGGACTGAAAACATTCAGTACTTC.

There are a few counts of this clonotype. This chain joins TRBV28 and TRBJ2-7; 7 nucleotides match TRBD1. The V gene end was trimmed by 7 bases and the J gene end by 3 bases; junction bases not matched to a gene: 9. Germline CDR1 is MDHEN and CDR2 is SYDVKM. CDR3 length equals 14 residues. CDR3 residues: CASNIRGFGYEQYF. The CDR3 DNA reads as TGTGCCAGCAATATCAGGGGGTTTGGCTACGAGCAGTACTTC.